These 5 T cell receptor beta chains share one sample of origin, sequenced in a study of blood T cell repertoires in COVID-19. Sequencing was performed with immunoSEQ multiplex PCR; in TCRdb, only in-frame clones are kept and a portion is missing. The profile shows about 52,000 clones, under 90% of them singletons. What was sequenced was peripheral blood. The receptor source for this set is a man at least 80 years old with COVID-19, enrolled during active disease.

This clone was seen once. The rearrangement joins TRBV6-5 to TRBJ2-5; possible D gene TRBD1, 5 bases. This CDR3 spans 14 amino acids. Germline values: CDR1 MNHEY, CDR2 SVGAGI. The germline V and J ends were trimmed by 2 bases and 3 bases, with 10 bases remaining between them. CDR3: CASSYTTEEETQYF. CDR3 sequence (DNA): TGTGCCAGCAGTTACACGACAGAAGAAGAGACCCAGTACTTC.

DNA of the CDR3: TGCGCCAGCAGTCCTGACAGGGGAGTCTTTACTGAAGCTTTCTTT. Amino acids: CASSPDRGVFTEAFF. V and J are TRBV10-1 and TRBJ1-1; 8 positions agree with TRBD1. CDR1 and CDR2 from the germline V gene are WNHNN and SYGVQD (reference sequence). The ends lost 5 bases at V and 5 bases at J; junction bases unmatched: 10. The CDR3 consists of 15 residues.

The chain joins TRBV5-1 to TRBJ2-1; 12 bases map to TRBD2. Germline V gene sequence: CDR1 SGHRS, CDR2 YFSETQ. With 1 base clipped from V and 5 bases from J, the junction kept 10 bases outside the gene matches. This CDR3 has 18 amino acids. The CDR3 bases are TGCGCCAGCAGCTTGCCCTTACGGGCTAGCGGGAGGGACAATGAGCAGTTCTTC. The encoded protein is CASSLPLRASGRDNEQFF. The full variable domain, completed using reference TRBV5-1 and TRBJ2-1, is KAGVTQTPRYLIKTRGQQVTLSCSPISGHRSVSWYQQTPGQGLQFLFEYFSETQRNKGNFPGRFSGRQFSNSRSEMNVSTLELGDSALYLCASSLPLRASGRDNEQFFGPGTRLTVL.

V and J are TRBV3-1 (or the pseudogene TRBV3-2) and TRBJ1-2; 9 bases line up with TRBD1. V trimming: 4 bases; J trimming: 8 bases; junction bases outside the gene matches: 11. Germline CDR1 is LGHDT and CDR2 is YNNKEL (reference sequence). CDR3 length equals 15 residues. The CDR3 sequence is CASSRGDRDLPGYTF. CDR3 DNA: TGTGCCAGCAGCCGAGGGGACAGGGACCTCCCCGGCTACACCTTC.

V usage is TRBV9 and J usage is TRBJ1-2, with TRBD1 as a possible D gene (5 bases). V was trimmed by 2 bases and J by 7 bases, leaving 24 bases between them. Germline V gene data show CDR1 as SGDLS and CDR2 as YYNGEE. The CDR3 is 17 amino acids. The CDR3 nucleotides read TGTGCCAGCAGCGTGGCCACTGTGGGGTGGGGCCTCGGTGGCTACACCTTC. This sequence encodes CASSVATVGWGLGGYTF.